The rows below give T cell receptor beta chains drawn from one sample of a study of blood T cell repertoires in COVID-19. Profiling relied on immunoSEQ multiplex PCR, and the TCRdb table lists in-frame clones only, not all of them. The table lists hundreds of thousands of clones, 88% of them singletons. The source material was peripheral blood. Source of these receptors: a man aged 80 or over with acute or convalescent COVID-19. The CDR3 runs from the conserved cysteine through the conserved F or W. A D gene is named only where the DNA matches it firmly. Size tells how often a clone was seen (once, few, many) or the class of an expanded clone, and some rows leave it out.

len	v_gene	j_gene	d_gene	abundance	CDR3nt	CDR3aa
13	TRBV6-1	TRBJ1-2	NA	NA	TGTGCCAGCAGTGAAGTAGTAGGGGATGGCTACACCTTC	CASSEVVGDGYTF
13	TRBV6-2/TRBV6-3	TRBJ1-5	NA	NA	TGTGCCAGCAGTTACTCTCGGGGGGGGCACCAGCATTTT	CASSYSRGGHQHF
12	TRBV24-1	TRBJ1-2	NA	NA	TGTGCCACCAGTGACCCCAGGGGTGGCTACACCTTC	CATSDPRGGYTF
13	TRBV6-5	TRBJ1-1	NA	NA	TGTGCCAGCACCCTGACAGTTTCTGAGCGTGCTTTCTTT	CASTLTVSERAFF
15	TRBV7-6	TRBJ1-5	NA	NA	TGTGCCAGCAGCTTATCGGGCCGGGAAAATCAGCCCCAGCATTTT	CASSLSGRENQPQHF
16	TRBV9	TRBJ2-1	TRBD2	NA	TGTGCCAGCAGCGTAGTGAGGACTAGCGGCCACAATGAGCAGTTCTTC	CASSVVRTSGHNEQFF
15	TRBV5-8	TRBJ2-7	NA	NA	TGTGCCAGCAGCTTGGGTCTCGGGGGAACCTACGAGCAGTACTTC	CASSLGLGGTYEQYF
18	TRBV7-3	TRBJ2-3	NA	NA	TGTGCCAGCAGCTTAACGTGTGAGGTCCCCACTCGCACAGATACGCAGTATTTT	CASSLTCEVPTRTDTQYF
13	TRBV18	TRBJ1-1	NA	NA	TGTGCCAGCTCCGACCAGGGGCTCGTTGAAGCTTTCTTT	CASSDQGLVEAFF
15	TRBV5-4	TRBJ1-6	TRBD1	NA	TGTGCCAGCAGCCCAACAGGGGAGAGGAATTCACCCCTCCACTTT	CASSPTGERNSPLHF
14	TRBV7-2	TRBJ2-3	NA	NA	TGTGCCAGCAGTCGGGACTTTAGCACAGATACGCAGTATTTT	CASSRDFSTDTQYF
14	TRBV6-5	TRBJ1-1	NA	NA	TGTGCCAGCACCCAACAGGGCATGGTCACTGAAGCTTTCTTT	CASTQQGMVTEAFF
14	TRBV4-3	TRBJ2-3	NA	NA	TGCGCCAGCAGCCAAGATGTAAGCACAGATACGCAGTATTTT	CASSQDVSTDTQYF
15	TRBV6-2/TRBV6-3	TRBJ2-7	TRBD2	NA	TGTGCCAGCAGTTACCCGGGACTAGCGAGCTACGAGCAGTACTTC	CASSYPGLASYEQYF
15	TRBV27	TRBJ2-1	TRBD2	NA	TGTGCCAGCAGTCTTAGCGGGAGCTCCTACAATGAGCAGTTCTTC	CASSLSGSSYNEQFF
14	TRBV6-2/TRBV6-3	TRBJ2-1	TRBD1	NA	TGTGCCAGCAGCCAGGGGGCTTCCTACAATGAGCAGTTCTTC	CASSQGASYNEQFF
15	TRBV27	TRBJ1-6	NA	once	TGTGCCAGCAGTTTCAGGCAGACCCAGAAGTCACCCCTCCACTTT	CASSFRQTQKSPLHF
15	TRBV11-2	TRBJ1-5	NA	once	TGTGCCAGCAGCTTAGGAGGAGGGGAAACTCAGCCCCAGCATTTT	CASSLGGGETQPQHF
13	TRBV3-1/TRBV3-2	TRBJ2-1	NA	few	TGTGCCAGCAGCCGTGAGCGGGCTAGCGATCCGTTCTTC	CASSRERASDPFF
16	TRBV28	TRBJ2-4	NA	NA	TGTGCCAGCAGTTTCCCCGCTGACAAAAACAAAAACATTCAGTACTTC	CASSFPADKNKNIQYF
14	TRBV9	TRBJ2-6	NA	NA	TGTGCCAGCAGCGTAGCAGGGGGGGCCAACGTCCTGACTTTC	CASSVAGGANVLTF
13	TRBV7-3	TRBJ2-5	NA	once	TGTGCCAGCAGCTCGGACCCGGGGGAGACCCAGTACTTC	CASSSDPGETQYF
13	TRBV12-3/TRBV12-4	TRBJ2-4	NA	NA	TGTGCCAGCAGTCCGTCGACAGAGAGCATTCAGTACTTC	CASSPSTESIQYF
15	TRBV5-1	TRBJ2-2	NA	few	TGCGCCAGCAGCCCCCAGACAGCGAACACCGGGGAGCTGTTTTTT	CASSPQTANTGELFF